Listed here are 22 T cell receptor beta chains from one sample, sequenced in a study of shared clonotypes between healthy human individuals. The assay was immunoSEQ multiplex PCR, and TCRdb's table has in-frame clones only and misses some. The sample lists roughly 2,500,000 clones; 93% were seen once. The sequencing input was naive CD4+ T cells from PBMCs. The subset: CD45RA+ positively selected. The receptors originated from a man between 18 and 29 years old in good health. Some clones in this sample may be carry-over from other donors' samples.

The genes are TRBV7-6 and TRBJ1-2; weak D call: TRBD1 (5 bases). Looked up from germline, CDR1 is SGHVS and CDR2 is FNYEAQ. The V end was cut by 0 bases, the J end by 4 bases, with 6 bases between. The CDR3 spans 13 residues. CDR3 nucleotide sequence: TGTGCCAGCAGCTTAGCCGGGGCCTATGGCTACACCTTC. This codes for CASSLAGAYGYTF.

The rearrangement links TRBV5-1 to TRBJ2-7; 7 bases agree with TRBD2. Germline loops: CDR1 SGHRS, CDR2 YFSETQ. CDR3 length: 15 amino acids. V dropped 4 bases and J dropped 3; count of bases not matched to a gene: 10. CDR3 region: CASSPGGSSGYEQYF. The CDR3 bases are TGCGCCAGCAGCCCGGGGGGTTCTAGCGGCTACGAGCAGTACTTC.

V usage is TRBV4-3 and J usage is TRBJ1-5; D unresolved. V dropped 1 base and J dropped 2 bases, with 15 bases sitting between them. This CDR3 spans 17 amino acids. The germline CDR1 and CDR2 sequences are LGHNA and YSLEER. In DNA form, the CDR3 reads TGCGCCAGCAGCCAAGTCTTACAGAGCGGCGGCAATCAGCCCCAGCATTTT. This gives the protein CASSQVLQSGGNQPQHF.

The V gene is TRBV9, the J gene TRBJ2-5, with TRBD1 matching 10 bases. The CDR3 extends over 16 amino acids. The ends lost 3 bases at V and 5 bases at J; junction bases unmatched: 10. The V gene's germline CDR1 is SGDLS and CDR2 YYNGEE. This CDR3 reads CASSGGTGDPGETQYF. The CDR3 DNA follows: TGTGCCAGCAGCGGTGGGACAGGGGACCCGGGGGAGACCCAGTACTTC.

This clone came up a few times. The chain uses TRBV10-3 and TRBJ1-1; D is unresolved. CDR1 and CDR2 (germline): ENHRY, SYGVKD. V was pared by 6 bases and J by 1 base, with 9 bases between. The CDR3 has 13 amino acids. The CDR3 here is CAIRLSANTEAFF. The CDR3 nucleotides read TGTGCCATCAGATTATCTGCGAACACTGAAGCTTTCTTT.

V usage is TRBV27 and J usage is TRBJ2-7, with 7 bases identical to TRBD2. Germline CDR1 MNHEY, CDR2 SMNVEV (reference sequence). There are 15 residues in the CDR3. The trim removed 6 bases at V and 0 bases at J, leaving 8 bases unmatched. The CDR3 region has the DNA TGTGCCAGCAGACCACTAGCGCTGAGCTCCTACGAGCAGTACTTC. Residues: CASRPLALSSYEQYF.

This chain uses TRBV28 with TRBJ2-1; D gene uncertain. The CDR3 extends over 15 amino acids. Germline V lookup: CDR1 MDHEN, CDR2 SYDVKM. Trimming took off 4 bases at V and 1 base at J, with 11 bases between the two ends. CDR3 in amino acids: CASSSWTPSYNEQFF. The DNA of the CDR3 is TGTGCCAGCAGTTCTTGGACCCCATCCTACAATGAGCAGTTCTTC. Using reference TRBV28 and TRBJ2-1 for the parts outside the CDR3, the full variable domain is DVKVTQSSRYLVKRTGEKVFLECVQDMDHENMFWYRQDPGLGLRLIYFSYDVKMKEKGDIPEGYSVSREKKERFSLILESASTNQTSMYLCASSSWTPSYNEQFFGPGTRLTVL.

Details on this clone: In the same sample, other DNA sequences code for this CDR3. The rearrangement uses TRBV9 and TRBJ1-3; D is undetermined. CDR3 size: 12 residues. Germline CDR1 SGDLS, CDR2 YYNGEE. V dropped 3 bases and J dropped 4 bases, with 5 bases sitting between them. DNA for the CDR3: TGTGCCAGCAGCGCTTACGGAAACACCATATATTTT. Its protein product is CASSAYGNTIYF.

J is TRBJ2-7 and V is TRBV19, with D unclear. V lost 2 bases and J lost 7, with 12 bases in between. This CDR3 contains 13 residues. CDR1 is LNHDA and CDR2 is SQIVND in the germline V gene (reference sequence). CDR3 in DNA: TGTGCCAGTAGTATATTGAGAGGACGAGAGCAGTACTTC. Residues: CASSILRGREQYF.

The J gene is TRBJ2-4, the V gene TRBV9; 7 nucleotides match TRBD1. This CDR3 is 14 amino acids long. The V and J ends lost 6 bases and 6 bases, in that order; junction bases with no gene match: 9. Germline assignment: CDR1 SGDLS and CDR2 YYNGEE. The CDR3 DNA is TGTGCCAGCATCAACGACAGGGTAAGAAACATTCAGTACTTC. This gives the protein CASINDRVRNIQYF.

In nucleotides, the CDR3 is TGTGCCAGCTCACCAACGGCAGATCAAGAGACCCAGTACTTC. The encoded protein is CASSPTADQETQYF. V is TRBV18 and J is TRBJ2-5; D gene uncertain. The V end lost 2 bases, the J end lost 2 bases, and 9 bases lay between the germline ends. The CDR3 totals 14 residues. The germline gives CDR1 KGHSH, CDR2 LQKENI.

The gene calls are TRBV28 and TRBJ2-7, with TRBD1 as a possible D gene (5 bases). The germline V gene encodes CDR1 MDHEN and CDR2 SYDVKM. The CDR3 is made up of 15 amino acids. V lost 6 bases and J 0 bases, leaving 15 bases between the germline ends. CDR3 amino acids: CASSDQTANSYEQYF. Written as DNA, the CDR3 is TGTGCCAGCAGCGACCAGACAGCCAACTCCTACGAGCAGTACTTC. Combining the CDR3 with reference TRBV28 and TRBJ2-7 gives the whole variable domain DVKVTQSSRYLVKRTGEKVFLECVQDMDHENMFWYRQDPGLGLRLIYFSYDVKMKEKGDIPEGYSVSREKKERFSLILESASTNQTSMYLCASSDQTANSYEQYFGPGTRLTVT.

This clone showed up just once. The chain links TRBV7-6 to TRBJ2-7; a weak D match, TRBD1 (6 bases). Trimming took off 4 bases at V and 0 bases at J, with 22 bases between the two ends. The CDR3 loop spans 18 amino acids. Germline values: CDR1 SGHVS, CDR2 FNYEAQ. CDR3: CASSSARMAGATSYEQYF. CDR3 coding DNA: TGTGCCAGCAGCTCAGCACGGATGGCAGGGGCGACCTCCTACGAGCAGTACTTC.

The CDR3 DNA sequence: TGTGCCAGCAGCTTGGGACTAGCGGGAGTTGCGGGGGAGCTGTTTTTT. This codes for CASSLGLAGVAGELFF. The V gene is TRBV7-3, the J gene TRBJ2-2; 14 nucleotides agree with TRBD2. The CDR3 sequence is 16 residues long. Germline values: CDR1 SGHTA, CDR2 FQGTGA. J gave up 8 bases and V 3 bases, and 5 bases lay outside the gene matches. The full variable domain, in which reference TRBV7-3 and TRBJ2-2 provide the parts outside the CDR3, is GAGVSQTPSNKVTEKGKYVELRCDPISGHTALYWYRQSLGQGPEFLIYFQGTGAADDSGLPNDRFFAVRPEGSVSTLKIQRTERGDSAVYLCASSLGLAGVAGELFFGEGSRLTVL.

This sequence joins TRBV30 and TRBJ2-1; 16 bases agree with TRBD2. The CDR3 sequence is 19 residues long. Germline V CDR1 and CDR2: GTSNPN, SVGIG (reference sequence). Unmatched junction bases numbered 14, after V lost 4 bases and J lost 5 bases. The CDR3 is CAWNHPRGLAGGRDNEQFF. The CDR3 DNA reads as TGTGCCTGGAACCACCCTAGGGGACTAGCGGGAGGGAGGGACAATGAGCAGTTCTTC.

J is TRBJ2-7 and V is TRBV18; 13 bases fit TRBD2. Germline values: CDR1 KGHSH, CDR2 LQKENI. CDR3 size: 16 residues. With V trimmed by 0 bases and J by 5 bases, 4 bases remained unmatched. In DNA, the CDR3 is TGTGCCAGCTCACCACCGGGGACTAGCGGGGCTCACGAGCAGTACTTC. Translating gives CASSPPGTSGAHEQYF.

V usage is TRBV19 and J usage is TRBJ2-1; 11 bases are a match to TRBD2. From germline, CDR1 is LNHDA and CDR2 SQIVND (reference sequence). The CDR3 consists of 16 residues. V dropped 0 bases and J dropped 11; count of bases not matched to a gene: 9. The DNA of the CDR3 is TGTGCCAGTAGTATAGAACGGACTAGCGGGCCCGGACAGCAGTTCTTC. Protein sequence: CASSIERTSGPGQQFF.

As to this clone: This specimen includes other DNA sequences encoding the same CDR3. The V call is TRBV27, the J call TRBJ2-5; the D is unclear. There are 13 residues in the CDR3. Trimming left V 2 bases short and J 1 base short, with 5 bases between. Germline V CDR1 and CDR2: MNHEY, SMNVEV (reference sequence). CDR3 amino acids: CASSLPRQETQYF. Here the CDR3 DNA reads TGTGCCAGCAGTTTACCTCGCCAAGAGACCCAGTACTTC.

This clone was counted only a few times. V is TRBV30 and J is TRBJ1-1; the D is unclear. V was trimmed by 0 bases and J by 11 bases, leaving 10 bases between them. Germline V gene sequence: CDR1 GTSNPN, CDR2 SVGIG (reference sequence). This CDR3 has 11 amino acids. DNA for the CDR3: TGTGCCTGGAGTGTAGAGACCAGGGCTTTCTTT. Residues: CAWSVETRAFF.

This clone was counted once. The chain is built from TRBV28 and TRBJ1-4; D remains unclear. This CDR3 is built from 16 residues. V lost 4 bases to trimming and J lost 4 bases, with 16 bases between them. CDR1 MDHEN and CDR2 SYDVKM come from the germline V gene. CDR3 amino acids: CASSSSKKPFNEKLFF. Written as DNA, the CDR3 is TGTGCCAGCAGTTCCTCGAAAAAGCCGTTTAATGAAAAACTGTTTTTT.

The chain recombines TRBV6-5 with TRBJ1-2, with D hard to call. The CDR3 extends over 14 amino acids. Germline loops: CDR1 MNHEY, CDR2 SVGAGI. Trimming removed 8 bases at V and 4 bases at J, with 17 bases between. This CDR3 reads CASSRTGSGYGYTF. For the CDR3, the DNA is TGTGCCAGCTCTCGGACGGGGAGCGGCTATGGCTACACCTTC.

This chain uses TRBV18 with TRBJ2-7, with 8 bases fitting TRBD2. Germline V gene data show CDR1 as KGHSH and CDR2 as LQKENI. The CDR3 extends over 15 amino acids. J lost 7 bases, V lost 2 bases, and 10 bases had no gene match. The CDR3 DNA is TGTGCCAGCTCACCATCGATTCCAGCGGGAGAGGAGCAGTACTTC. It specifies CASSPSIPAGEEQYF.